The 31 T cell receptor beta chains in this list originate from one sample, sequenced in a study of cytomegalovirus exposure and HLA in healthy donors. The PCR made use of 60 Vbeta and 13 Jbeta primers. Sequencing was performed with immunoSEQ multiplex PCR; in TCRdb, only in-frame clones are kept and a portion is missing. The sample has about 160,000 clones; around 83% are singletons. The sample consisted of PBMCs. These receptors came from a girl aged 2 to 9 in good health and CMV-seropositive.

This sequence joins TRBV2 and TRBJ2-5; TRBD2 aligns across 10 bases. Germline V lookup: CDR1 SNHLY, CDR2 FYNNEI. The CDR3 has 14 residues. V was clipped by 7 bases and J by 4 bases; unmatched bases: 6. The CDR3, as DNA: TGTGCCAGCAAGCTCGGGACTAGCGTAGAGACCCAGTACTTC. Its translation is CASKLGTSVETQYF.

The CDR3 reads CAWSPLETQYF. The CDR3 DNA reads as TGTGCCTGGAGCCCTTTAGAGACCCAGTACTTC. This chain connects TRBV30 to TRBJ2-5; D is uncertain. CDR1 GTSNPN and CDR2 SVGIG come from the germline V gene (reference sequence). This CDR3 contains 11 residues. Trimming cost V 3 bases and J 4 bases, with 6 bases left between them.

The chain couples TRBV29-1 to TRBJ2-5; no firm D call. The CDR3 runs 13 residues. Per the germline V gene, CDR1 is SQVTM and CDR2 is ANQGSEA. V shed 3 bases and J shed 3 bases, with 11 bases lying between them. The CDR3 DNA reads TGCAGCGTTGATACAGTCCTCGAAGAGACCCAGTACTTC. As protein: CSVDTVLEETQYF.

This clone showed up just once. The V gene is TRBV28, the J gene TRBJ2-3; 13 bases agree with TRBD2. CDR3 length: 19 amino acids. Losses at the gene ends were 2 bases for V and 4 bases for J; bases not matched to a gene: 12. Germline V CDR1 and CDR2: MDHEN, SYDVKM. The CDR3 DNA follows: TGTGCCAGCAGTTTAGCCCCCCCCGGACTAGCGGGAGTGTCAGATACGCAGTATTTT. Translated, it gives CASSLAPPGLAGVSDTQYF.

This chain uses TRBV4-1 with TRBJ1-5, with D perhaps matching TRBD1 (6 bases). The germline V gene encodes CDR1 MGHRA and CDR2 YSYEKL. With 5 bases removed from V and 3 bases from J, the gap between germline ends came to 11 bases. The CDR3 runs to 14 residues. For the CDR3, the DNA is TGCGCCAGCAGCTCCAGGGGTGACAATCAGCCCCAGCATTTT. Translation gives CASSSRGDNQPQHF.

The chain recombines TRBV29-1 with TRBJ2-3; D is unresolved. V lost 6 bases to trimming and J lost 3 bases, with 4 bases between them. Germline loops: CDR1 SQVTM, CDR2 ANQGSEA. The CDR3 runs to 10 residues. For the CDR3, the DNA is TGCAGCGTCCTAACAGATACGCAGTATTTT. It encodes CSVLTDTQYF.

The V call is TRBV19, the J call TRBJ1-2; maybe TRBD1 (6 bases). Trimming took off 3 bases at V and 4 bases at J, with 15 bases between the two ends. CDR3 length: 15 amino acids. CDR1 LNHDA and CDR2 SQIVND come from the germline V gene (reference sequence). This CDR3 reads CASSIGGPSGYGYTF. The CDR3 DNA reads TGTGCCAGTAGTATCGGGGGGCCCTCTGGCTATGGCTACACCTTC.

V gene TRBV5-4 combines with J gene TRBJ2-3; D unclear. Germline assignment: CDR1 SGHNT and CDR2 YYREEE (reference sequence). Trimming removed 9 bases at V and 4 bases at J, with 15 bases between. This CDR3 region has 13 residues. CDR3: CATKTQESDTQYF. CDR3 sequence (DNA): TGTGCCACAAAGACGCAGGAATCAGATACGCAGTATTTT.

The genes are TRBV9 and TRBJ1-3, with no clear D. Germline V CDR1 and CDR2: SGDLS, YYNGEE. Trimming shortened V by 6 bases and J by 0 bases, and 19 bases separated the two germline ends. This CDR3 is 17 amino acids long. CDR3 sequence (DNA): TGTGCCAGCACCAACGGAGGGAGATTCCACTCTGGAAACACCATATATTTT. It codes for CASTNGGRFHSGNTIYF. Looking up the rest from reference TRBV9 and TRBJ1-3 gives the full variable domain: DSGVTQTPKHLITATGQRVTLRCSPRSGDLSVYWYQQSLDQGLQFLIQYYNGEERAKGNILERFSAQQFPDLHSELNLSSLELGDSALYFCASTNGGRFHSGNTIYFGEGSWLTVV.

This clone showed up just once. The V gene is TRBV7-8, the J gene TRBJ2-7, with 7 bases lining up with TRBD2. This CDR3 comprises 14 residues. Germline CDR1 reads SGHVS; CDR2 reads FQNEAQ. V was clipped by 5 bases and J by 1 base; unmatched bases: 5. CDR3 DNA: TGTGCCAGCAGCCCCGGGAGGCTTTCCTACGAGCAGTACTTC. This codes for CASSPGRLSYEQYF.

The CDR3 coding sequence is TGCGCCAGCAGCCCCGGACTAGCGATGGATACGCAGTATTTT. As protein: CASSPGLAMDTQYF. V usage is TRBV5-1 and J usage is TRBJ2-3; TRBD2 agrees at 9 bases. Per germline, CDR1 SGHRS and CDR2 YFSETQ. The CDR3 extends over 14 amino acids. With V trimmed by 4 bases and J by 6 bases, 6 bases remained unmatched.

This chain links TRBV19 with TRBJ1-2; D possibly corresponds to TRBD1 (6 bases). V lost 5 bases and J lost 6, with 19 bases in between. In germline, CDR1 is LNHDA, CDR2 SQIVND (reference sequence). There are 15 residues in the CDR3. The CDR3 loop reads CASSAQGKGGNGYTF. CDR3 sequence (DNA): TGTGCCAGTAGTGCACAGGGAAAAGGTGGGAATGGCTACACCTTC.

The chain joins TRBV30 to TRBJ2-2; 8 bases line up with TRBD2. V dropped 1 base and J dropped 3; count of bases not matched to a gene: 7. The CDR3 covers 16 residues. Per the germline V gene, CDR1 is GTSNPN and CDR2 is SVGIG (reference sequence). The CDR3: CAWSGGAGVYTGELFF. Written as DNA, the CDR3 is TGTGCCTGGAGTGGTGGAGCGGGAGTATACACCGGGGAGCTGTTTTTT. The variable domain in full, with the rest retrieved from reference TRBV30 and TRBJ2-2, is SQTIHQWPATLVQPVGSPLSLECTVEGTSNPNLYWYRQAAGRGLQLLFYSVGIGQISSEVPQNLSASRPQDRQFILSSKKLLLSDSGFYLCAWSGGAGVYTGELFFGEGSRLTVL.

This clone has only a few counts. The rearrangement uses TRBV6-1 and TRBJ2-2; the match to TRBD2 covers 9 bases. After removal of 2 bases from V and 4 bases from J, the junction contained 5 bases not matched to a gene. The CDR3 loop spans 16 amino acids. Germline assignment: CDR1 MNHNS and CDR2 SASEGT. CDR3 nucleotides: TGTGCCAGCAGTGAAATGCGGGAGGGACCCACCGGGGAGCTGTTTTTT. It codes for CASSEMREGPTGELFF.

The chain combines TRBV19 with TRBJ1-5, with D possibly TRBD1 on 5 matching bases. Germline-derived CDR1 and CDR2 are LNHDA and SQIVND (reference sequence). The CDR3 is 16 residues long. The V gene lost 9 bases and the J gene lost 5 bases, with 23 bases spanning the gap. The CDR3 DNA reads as TGTGCCAGGATCCCGACCAGGGCCCAAGACTATCAGCCCCAGCATTTT. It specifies CARIPTRAQDYQPQHF.

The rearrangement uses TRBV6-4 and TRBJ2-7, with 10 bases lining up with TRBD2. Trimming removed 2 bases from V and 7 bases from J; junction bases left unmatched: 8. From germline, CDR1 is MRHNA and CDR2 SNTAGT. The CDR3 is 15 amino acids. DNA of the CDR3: TGTGCCAGCAGTGACATCGGTAGCGGGAGGTCAGAGCAGTACTTC. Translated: CASSDIGSGRSEQYF.

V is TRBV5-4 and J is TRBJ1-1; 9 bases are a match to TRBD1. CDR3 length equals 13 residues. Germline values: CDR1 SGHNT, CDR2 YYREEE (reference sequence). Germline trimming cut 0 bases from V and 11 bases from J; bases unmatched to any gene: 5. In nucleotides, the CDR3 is TGTGCCAGCAGCTTGGGATCCGGGACAGGGGCTTTCTTT. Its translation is CASSLGSGTGAFF.

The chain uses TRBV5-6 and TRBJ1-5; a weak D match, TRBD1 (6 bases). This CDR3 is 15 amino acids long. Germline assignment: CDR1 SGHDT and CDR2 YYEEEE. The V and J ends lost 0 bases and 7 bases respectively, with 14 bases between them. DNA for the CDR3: TGTGCCAGCAGCTTGGGGTACAGGGCTGGGCAGCCCCAGCATTTT. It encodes CASSLGYRAGQPQHF.

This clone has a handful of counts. The DNA for the CDR3 is TGTGCCACCAGCAGAGGGCAGAACTCCTACAATGAGCAGTTCTTC. Its translation is CATSRGQNSYNEQFF. The V and J genes are TRBV15 and TRBJ2-1, with no clear D. Germline V CDR1 and CDR2: LNHNV, YYDKDF (reference sequence). V lost 1 base and J lost 0, with 7 bases in between. The CDR3 length is 15 residues.

The DNA of the CDR3 is TGCGCCAGCAGCCCCGACTTGTACAATGAGCAGTTCTTC. As protein: CASSPDLYNEQFF. The chain carries TRBV5-1 and TRBJ2-1; D gene ambiguous. Germline CDR1 SGHRS, CDR2 YFSETQ. This CDR3 spans 13 amino acids. V lost 4 bases, J lost 4 bases, and 9 bases lay in between.

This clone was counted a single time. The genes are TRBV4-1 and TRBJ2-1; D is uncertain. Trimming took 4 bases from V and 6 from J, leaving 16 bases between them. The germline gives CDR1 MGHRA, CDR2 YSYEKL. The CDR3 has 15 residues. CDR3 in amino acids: CASSLRVVVGNEQFF. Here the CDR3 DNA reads TGCGCCAGCAGCCTTCGGGTAGTAGTAGGCAATGAGCAGTTCTTC.

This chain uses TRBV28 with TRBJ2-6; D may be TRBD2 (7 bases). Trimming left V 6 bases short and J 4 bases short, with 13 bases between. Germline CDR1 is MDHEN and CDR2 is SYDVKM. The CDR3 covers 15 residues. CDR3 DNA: TGTGCCAGCAGCACGGCGGGGGCAGGGGCCAACGTCCTGACTTTC. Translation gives CASSTAGAGANVLTF. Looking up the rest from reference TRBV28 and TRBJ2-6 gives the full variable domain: DVKVTQSSRYLVKRTGEKVFLECVQDMDHENMFWYRQDPGLGLRLIYFSYDVKMKEKGDIPEGYSVSREKKERFSLILESASTNQTSMYLCASSTAGAGANVLTFGAGSRLTVL.

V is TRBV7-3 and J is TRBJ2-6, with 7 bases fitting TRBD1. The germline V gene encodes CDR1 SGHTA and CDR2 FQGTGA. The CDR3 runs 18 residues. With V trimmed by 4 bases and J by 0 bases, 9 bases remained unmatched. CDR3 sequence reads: CASSSQRGRASGANVLTF. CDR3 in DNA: TGTGCCAGCAGCTCCCAGAGGGGGCGGGCCTCTGGGGCCAACGTCCTGACTTTC.

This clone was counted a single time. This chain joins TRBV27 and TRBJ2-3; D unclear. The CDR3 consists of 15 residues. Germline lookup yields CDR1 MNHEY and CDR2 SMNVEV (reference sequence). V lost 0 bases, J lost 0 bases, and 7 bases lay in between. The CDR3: CASSLSLASTDTQYF. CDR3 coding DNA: TGTGCCAGCAGTTTATCTTTAGCCAGCACAGATACGCAGTATTTT.

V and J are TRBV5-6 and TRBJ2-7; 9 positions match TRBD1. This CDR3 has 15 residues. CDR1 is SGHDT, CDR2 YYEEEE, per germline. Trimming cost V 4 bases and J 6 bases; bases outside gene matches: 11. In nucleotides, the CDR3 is TGTGCCAGCAGCCCATACGGGACAGGGCCCATCGAGCAGTACTTC. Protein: CASSPYGTGPIEQYF.

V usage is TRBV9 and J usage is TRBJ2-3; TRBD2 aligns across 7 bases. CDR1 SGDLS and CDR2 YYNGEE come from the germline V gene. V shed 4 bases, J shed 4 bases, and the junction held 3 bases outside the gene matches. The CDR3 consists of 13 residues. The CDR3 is CASSLGGPDTQYF. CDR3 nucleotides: TGTGCCAGCAGCCTGGGAGGGCCAGATACGCAGTATTTT.

CDR3 DNA: TGTGCCAGCAGCATAAGCGGGACCTCCTACGAGCAGTACTTC. Protein: CASSISGTSYEQYF. The chain uses TRBV6-1 and TRBJ2-7; TRBD2 matches 7 bases. There are 14 residues in the CDR3. Germline values: CDR1 MNHNS, CDR2 SASEGT. The ends lost 6 bases at V and 0 bases at J; junction bases unmatched: 5.

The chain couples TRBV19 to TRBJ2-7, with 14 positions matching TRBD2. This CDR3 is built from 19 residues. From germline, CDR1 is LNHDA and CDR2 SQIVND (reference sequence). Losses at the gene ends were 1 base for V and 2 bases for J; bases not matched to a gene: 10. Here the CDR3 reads CASSIGPGTSGRSTYEQYF. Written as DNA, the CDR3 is TGTGCCAGTAGTATAGGTCCCGGGACTAGCGGGAGATCTACCTACGAGCAGTACTTC.

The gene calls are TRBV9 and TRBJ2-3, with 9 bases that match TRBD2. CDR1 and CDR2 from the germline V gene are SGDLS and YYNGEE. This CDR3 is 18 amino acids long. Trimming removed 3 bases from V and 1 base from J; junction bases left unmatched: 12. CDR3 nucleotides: TGTGCCAGCAGCGCGGGACTAGCTCACACACTGGGCACAGATACGCAGTATTTT. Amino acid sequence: CASSAGLAHTLGTDTQYF. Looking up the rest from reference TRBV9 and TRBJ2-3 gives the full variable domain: DSGVTQTPKHLITATGQRVTLRCSPRSGDLSVYWYQQSLDQGLQFLIQYYNGEERAKGNILERFSAQQFPDLHSELNLSSLELGDSALYFCASSAGLAHTLGTDTQYFGPGTRLTVL.

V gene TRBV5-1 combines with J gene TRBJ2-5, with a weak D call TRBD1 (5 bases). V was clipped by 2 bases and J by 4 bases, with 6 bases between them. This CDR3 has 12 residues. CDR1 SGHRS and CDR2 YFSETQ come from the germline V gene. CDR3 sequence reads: CASSFQGETQYF. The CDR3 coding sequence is TGCGCCAGCAGCTTCCAGGGAGAGACCCAGTACTTC.

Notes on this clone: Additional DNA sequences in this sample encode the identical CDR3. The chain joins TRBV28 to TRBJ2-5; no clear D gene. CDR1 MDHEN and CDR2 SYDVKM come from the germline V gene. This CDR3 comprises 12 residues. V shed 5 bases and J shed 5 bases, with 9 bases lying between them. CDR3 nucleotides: TGTGCCAGCAGTCTTAATCGTGAGACCCAGTACTTC. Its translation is CASSLNRETQYF. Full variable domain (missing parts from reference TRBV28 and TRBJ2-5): DVKVTQSSRYLVKRTGEKVFLECVQDMDHENMFWYRQDPGLGLRLIYFSYDVKMKEKGDIPEGYSVSREKKERFSLILESASTNQTSMYLCASSLNRETQYFGPGTRLLVL.